The rows below give T cell receptor beta chains drawn from one sample of a study of blood T cell repertoires in COVID-19. Some clones are missing from TCRdb's copy, which holds only in-frame ones; the method was immunoSEQ multiplex PCR. Among approximately 150,000 clones listed, more than 80% were seen once. Sequencing input: peripheral blood. The source of these receptors is a woman in her sixties or seventies with COVID-19, enrolled during active disease. The CDR3 runs from the conserved cysteine through the conserved F or W. The D gene is left open where the match is weak. Rows may omit the clone size; those that give it use once, few, many or a size class.

V: TRBV5-6
D: -
J: TRBJ1-1
size: once
DNA: TGTGCCAGCAGGATACAGGGTCTGAACACTGAAGCTTTCTTT
CDR3: CASRIQGLNTEAFF

V: TRBV12-3/TRBV12-4
D: -
J: TRBJ1-1
size: few
DNA: TGTGCCAGCAGCTATGGGAGTCCTGAAGCTTTCTTT
CDR3: CASSYGSPEAFF

V: TRBV6-5
D: -
J: TRBJ1-6
size: -
DNA: TGTGCCGGAGCCCAGCTAGATAATTCACCCCTCCACTTT
CDR3: CAGAQLDNSPLHF

V: TRBV9
D: -
J: TRBJ2-3
size: -
DNA: TGTGCCAGCAGCGGCGGGATAAACAGAGATACGCAGTATTTT
CDR3: CASSGGINRDTQYF

V: TRBV11-3
D: -
J: TRBJ2-3
size: -
DNA: TGTGCCAGCAGCTTAGTTTACACAGATACGCAGTATTTT
CDR3: CASSLVYTDTQYF

V: TRBV3-1/TRBV3-2
D: TRBD2
J: TRBJ2-5
size: -
DNA: TGTGCCAGCAGCCACCTAGCGGGGGGGCCCGGAGAGACCCAGTACTTC
CDR3: CASSHLAGGPGETQYF

V: TRBV6-2/TRBV6-3
D: TRBD1
J: TRBJ1-1
size: -
DNA: TGTGCCAGCAGCCCATATACGCACAGGGGAAGTGGTACTGAAGCTTTCTTT
CDR3: CASSPYTHRGSGTEAFF

V: TRBV7-8
D: -
J: TRBJ1-3
size: -
DNA: TGTGCCAGCAGCTTAATGTTCGGGAGCCGTAACTCTGGAAACACCATATATTTT
CDR3: CASSLMFGSRNSGNTIYF

V: TRBV11-2
D: -
J: TRBJ1-4
size: -
DNA: TGTGCCAGCAACCTAGGAGGTTATTCTAATGAAAAACTGTTTTTT
CDR3: CASNLGGYSNEKLFF

V: TRBV3-1/TRBV3-2
D: TRBD1
J: TRBJ2-3
size: -
DNA: TGTGCCAGCAGCACGACAGGGGCTGAGACAGATACGCAGTATTTT
CDR3: CASSTTGAETDTQYF

V: TRBV6-6
D: TRBD1
J: TRBJ2-7
size: -
DNA: TGTGCCAGCAGTTACTCGAAATCAGGGGGCTCCTACGAGCAGTACTTC
CDR3: CASSYSKSGGSYEQYF

V: TRBV6-5
D: -
J: TRBJ1-4
size: -
DNA: TGTGCCAGCCAAGCTGTCGTGAGTTTTGGTGAAAAACTGTTTTTT
CDR3: CASQAVVSFGEKLFF

V: TRBV6-2/TRBV6-3
D: -
J: TRBJ2-6
size: -
DNA: TGTGCCAGCAGTTACCCCCACAGAACTGGGGCCAACGTCCTGACTTTC
CDR3: CASSYPHRTGANVLTF

V: TRBV14
D: TRBD2
J: TRBJ2-2
size: -
DNA: TGTGCCAGCAGCCGGGGACTAGCGGGTAACACCGGGGAGCTGTTTTTT
CDR3: CASSRGLAGNTGELFF

V: TRBV3-1/TRBV3-2
D: -
J: TRBJ1-1
size: -
DNA: TGTGCCAGCAGCCTCGGCAGGCGCCAAAACACTGAAGCTTTCTTT
CDR3: CASSLGRRQNTEAFF

V: TRBV27
D: -
J: TRBJ1-1
size: few
DNA: TGTGCCAGCAGTTTATGGGGAGGGGTAAACACTGAAGCTTTCTTT
CDR3: CASSLWGGVNTEAFF

V: TRBV12-3/TRBV12-4
D: TRBD1
J: TRBJ1-2
size: -
DNA: TGTGCCAGCGCGGGGACAGGGGGTTATGGCTACACCTTC
CDR3: CASAGTGGYGYTF

V: TRBV10-3
D: TRBD1
J: TRBJ1-6
size: -
DNA: TGTGCCATCAGTGAGTACGACAGGGCTTTGTCACCCCTCCACTTT
CDR3: CAISEYDRALSPLHF

V: TRBV9
D: TRBD2
J: TRBJ2-1
size: -
DNA: TGTGCCAGCAGCGTAGCAAGCGGGGGGTACAATGAGCAGTTCTTC
CDR3: CASSVASGGYNEQFF

V: TRBV6-2/TRBV6-3
D: TRBD2
J: TRBJ2-3
size: -
DNA: TGTGCCAGCAGTAGATACCCGCGGGGGGGCCTATCAGATACGCAGTATTTT
CDR3: CASSRYPRGGLSDTQYF

V: TRBV19
D: -
J: TRBJ1-6
size: -
DNA: TGTGCCAGTAGTCCGCGACAGAATAATTCACCCCTCCACTTT
CDR3: CASSPRQNNSPLHF

V: TRBV19
D: -
J: TRBJ1-6
size: -
DNA: TGTGCCAGTAGTATTGTGGACATCTATAATTCACCCCTCCACTTT
CDR3: CASSIVDIYNSPLHF

V: TRBV19
D: TRBD1
J: TRBJ1-4
size: few
DNA: TGTGCCAGTAGGTACAGGGGGGTCGAGGAAAAACTGTTTTTT
CDR3: CASRYRGVEEKLFF

V: TRBV4-1
D: TRBD1
J: TRBJ2-7
size: -
DNA: TGCGCCAGCAGCCAAAGGACAGGCCAACAAACCTTC
CDR3: CASSQRTGQQTF

V: TRBV12-5
D: -
J: TRBJ1-5
size: -
DNA: TGTGCTAGTGGTTTGGTACTGGTGCGCACCCGGGGCAATCAGCCCCAGCATTTT
CDR3: CASGLVLVRTRGNQPQHF

V: TRBV5-1
D: TRBD1
J: TRBJ2-7
size: -
DNA: TGCGCCAGCAGCTGGACAGGGTTTAGTGTCGAGCAGTACTTC
CDR3: CASSWTGFSVEQYF

V: TRBV29-1
D: TRBD1
J: TRBJ1-2
size: -
DNA: TGCAGCGTTGGGGCCGGACAGGGGGCTGGCGGCTACACCTTC
CDR3: CSVGAGQGAGGYTF

V: TRBV5-8
D: -
J: TRBJ2-3
size: -
DNA: TGTGCCAGCAGCTTGACGCCGCCCGGTGATACGCAGTATTTT
CDR3: CASSLTPPGDTQYF

V: TRBV6-5
D: -
J: TRBJ1-4
size: -
DNA: TGTGCCAGCAGTTACTCTGGGACTACGGGTGAAAAACTGTTTTTT
CDR3: CASSYSGTTGEKLFF

V: TRBV6-4
D: -
J: TRBJ2-7
size: -
DNA: TGTGCCAGCAGTGACTCGACGCGGGGCGTCCAGGACGAGCAGTACTTC
CDR3: CASSDSTRGVQDEQYF

V: TRBV5-4
D: TRBD1
J: TRBJ1-5
size: -
DNA: TGTGCCAGCAGCACAGGGGGCGCCGGTCAGCCCCAGCATTTT
CDR3: CASSTGGAGQPQHF

V: TRBV18
D: TRBD1
J: TRBJ1-5
size: once
DNA: TGTGCCAGCTCACCACTCCGGGACAGGGGACAGCCCCAGCATTTT
CDR3: CASSPLRDRGQPQHF

V: TRBV19
D: -
J: TRBJ1-5
size: once
DNA: TGTGCCAGTAGTATGGCAGGGCCTGCCCAGCCCCAGCATTTT
CDR3: CASSMAGPAQPQHF

V: TRBV10-3
D: -
J: TRBJ2-7
size: -
DNA: TGTGCCATCGCCGACTCTCAGGGATACGAGCAGTACTTC
CDR3: CAIADSQGYEQYF

V: TRBV7-2
D: TRBD1
J: TRBJ1-3
size: -
DNA: TGTGCCAGCAGCTGGACCCAGGACAGGTCTGGAAACACCATATATTTT
CDR3: CASSWTQDRSGNTIYF

V: TRBV7-3
D: TRBD1
J: TRBJ2-7
size: -
DNA: TGTGCCAGCAGTTCCGGACAGGGCGCCTACGAGCAGTACTTC
CDR3: CASSSGQGAYEQYF

V: TRBV6-6
D: TRBD1
J: TRBJ1-6
size: -
DNA: TGTGCCAGCAGAGACAGGGTGGCGGTACGATCACCCCTCCACTTT
CDR3: CASRDRVAVRSPLHF

V: TRBV19
D: TRBD1
J: TRBJ2-7
size: -
DNA: TGTGCCAGTAGCGGACAGGGGCCGTTCCACGAGCAGTACTTC
CDR3: CASSGQGPFHEQYF

V: TRBV3-1/TRBV3-2
D: -
J: TRBJ2-1
size: -
DNA: TGTGCCAGCAGCCAAGATCGCTACCTTAGCTCCTACAATGAGCAGTTCTTC
CDR3: CASSQDRYLSSYNEQFF

V: TRBV7-2
D: -
J: TRBJ2-7
size: -
DNA: TGTGCCAGCAGCTTAGGCAAGCGTGGCGAGCAGTACTTC
CDR3: CASSLGKRGEQYF

V: TRBV7-2
D: TRBD1
J: TRBJ1-1
size: -
DNA: TGTGCCAGCAGCTTGGATACGACAGGGTACAACACTGAAGCTTTCTTT
CDR3: CASSLDTTGYNTEAFF

V: TRBV12-5
D: -
J: TRBJ1-5
size: -
DNA: TGTGCTAGTGGCCTCGACAGCTATCAGCCCCAGCATTTT
CDR3: CASGLDSYQPQHF

V: TRBV7-9
D: TRBD1
J: TRBJ1-4
size: -
DNA: TGTGCCAGCAGTACCGGGGACAGGACGAATGAAAAACTGTTTTTT
CDR3: CASSTGDRTNEKLFF

V: TRBV10-3
D: TRBD1
J: TRBJ2-3
size: -
DNA: TGTGCCATCAGTGACGGGACAGGGGGCTCAGATACGCAGTATTTT
CDR3: CAISDGTGGSDTQYF

V: TRBV3-1/TRBV3-2
D: TRBD1
J: TRBJ1-1
size: -
DNA: TGTGCCAGTAGACCGGGACAGGGGATAATGAACACTGAAGCTTTCTTT
CDR3: CASRPGQGIMNTEAFF

V: TRBV21-1
D: -
J: TRBJ1-1
size: -
DNA: TGTGCCAGCAGCTGGCCCGGACAGGTAAGGAGTTGGGACACTGAAGCTTTCTTT
CDR3: CASSWPGQVRSWDTEAFF

V: TRBV7-2
D: -
J: TRBJ2-6
size: -
DNA: TGTGCCAGCAGCTTTTGGGGGGTCCCATCTCTCTCTGGGGCCAACGTCCTGACTTTC
CDR3: CASSFWGVPSLSGANVLTF

V: TRBV27
D: -
J: TRBJ1-1
size: -
DNA: TGTGCCAGCAGTCCCCCCCGGGGGTCGGGCACTGAAGCTTTCTTT
CDR3: CASSPPRGSGTEAFF

V: TRBV2
D: TRBD1
J: TRBJ2-7
size: -
DNA: TGTGCCAGCAGCACCGGGACAGGGTGGTCCGAGCAGTACTTC
CDR3: CASSTGTGWSEQYF

V: TRBV6-5
D: -
J: TRBJ1-2
size: -
DNA: TGTGCCAGCACCTCAGCTGGGCCGGCAGTAGGTGGCTACACCTTC
CDR3: CASTSAGPAVGGYTF

V: TRBV27
D: -
J: TRBJ1-1
size: -
DNA: TGTGCCAGCAGTTGGGGGCGGGCATCGAACACTGAAGCTTTCTTT
CDR3: CASSWGRASNTEAFF

V: TRBV3-1/TRBV3-2
D: -
J: TRBJ2-4
size: -
DNA: TGTGCCAGCACATATCGACGGGGGGCCCCCAAAAACATTCAGTACTTC
CDR3: CASTYRRGAPKNIQYF

V: TRBV4-1
D: -
J: TRBJ2-3
size: once
DNA: TGCGCCAGCAGCCAAGCTGCTAGGGGTCCAGATACGCAGTATTTT
CDR3: CASSQAARGPDTQYF

V: TRBV5-1
D: TRBD1
J: TRBJ1-2
size: -
DNA: TGCGCCAGCAGCTACGCCGGGACAGGGCTCGGCTACACCTTC
CDR3: CASSYAGTGLGYTF

V: TRBV7-9
D: TRBD1
J: TRBJ2-2
size: -
DNA: TGTGCCAGCAGCTACACCAAGACAGGGGGGTTCAAGACCGGGGAGCTGTTTTTT
CDR3: CASSYTKTGGFKTGELFF

V: TRBV12-3/TRBV12-4
D: -
J: TRBJ1-2
size: once
DNA: TGTGCCAGCAGCCAGGGATTCTATGGCTACACCTTC
CDR3: CASSQGFYGYTF

V: TRBV5-6
D: TRBD2
J: TRBJ2-7
size: -
DNA: TGTGCCAGCAGCCGGAGGCGGGGGGCAACCTACGAGCAGTACTTC
CDR3: CASSRRRGATYEQYF

V: TRBV7-3
D: -
J: TRBJ1-1
size: -
DNA: TGTGCCAGCAGCTTAAGAGGAATGAACACTGAAGCTTTCTTT
CDR3: CASSLRGMNTEAFF

V: TRBV14
D: -
J: TRBJ1-1
size: -
DNA: TGTGCCAGCAGCCAACTCAGGGTTAGTACTGAAGCTTTCTTT
CDR3: CASSQLRVSTEAFF

V: TRBV5-4
D: TRBD1
J: TRBJ1-6
size: few
DNA: TGTGCCAGCAGCCGTGGACAGGGTTTGAATTCACCCCTCCACTTT
CDR3: CASSRGQGLNSPLHF